What follows are 15 T cell receptor beta chains derived from one specimen sequenced in a study of blood T cell repertoires in COVID-19. TCRdb's table, derived via immunoSEQ multiplex PCR, lists solely in-frame clones and lacks some. The data contain roughly 350,000 clones, around 86% of them singletons. Specimen: peripheral blood. These receptors were taken from a woman aged 45-65 years with COVID-19, enrolled during active disease.

This chain uses TRBV24-1 with TRBJ2-6, with D hard to call. V was trimmed by 3 bases and J by 2 bases, leaving 7 bases between them. There are 15 residues in the CDR3. Germline V lookup: CDR1 KGHDR, CDR2 SFDVKD. CDR3 nucleotide sequence: TGTGCCACCAGTGATCCCCAGGCTGGGGCCAACGTCCTGACTTTC. Encoded protein: CATSDPQAGANVLTF.

This sequence joins TRBV9 and TRBJ2-3, with 10 bases fitting TRBD2. The ends lost 7 bases at V and 2 bases at J; junction bases unmatched: 16. CDR1 and CDR2 (germline): SGDLS, YYNGEE. There are 18 residues in the CDR3. CDR3: CASGGLGGTSDATDTQYF. The CDR3, as DNA: TGTGCCAGCGGGGGGTTAGGTGGGACTAGCGATGCCACAGATACGCAGTATTTT.

CDR3 DNA sequence: TGTGCCAGCTCACCTCAAGGGACTACTTGGGAGACCCAGTACTTC. It encodes CASSPQGTTWETQYF. The rearrangement joins TRBV18 to TRBJ2-5, with 7 bases aligning to TRBD2. Germline CDR1 reads KGHSH; CDR2 reads LQKENI. The CDR3 contains 15 residues. With V trimmed by 3 bases and J by 5 bases, 9 bases remained unmatched.

The rearrangement links TRBV18 to TRBJ1-2; 7 bases line up with TRBD1. Germline lookup yields CDR1 KGHSH and CDR2 LQKENI. V lost 0 bases to trimming and J lost 3 bases; unmatched junction nucleotides: 4. CDR3 length: 15 amino acids. This chain's CDR3 is CASSPPWTGDYGYTF. The DNA for the CDR3 is TGTGCCAGCTCACCACCTTGGACAGGCGACTATGGCTACACCTTC.

J is TRBJ2-2 and V is TRBV3-1 (or the pseudogene TRBV3-2); D remains unclear. There are 11 residues in the CDR3. The germline CDR1 and CDR2 sequences are LGHDT and YNNKEL (reference sequence). V was cut by 7 bases and J by 5 bases, with 5 bases left in between. CDR3 protein: CASTYTGELFF. The CDR3 nucleotides are TGTGCCAGCACCTATACCGGGGAGCTGTTTTTT.

This chain links TRBV7-5 with TRBJ1-4; no check of the table's D call, TRBD1, against the DNA was made. TRBV7-5 is recorded as a pseudogene. The CDR3 is 15 amino acids. CDR3 loop: CARSLKDRVGEKLFF. The CDR3 region has the DNA TGTGCCAGAAGCTTAAAGGACAGGGTTGGAGAAAAACTGTTTTTT.

V is TRBV30 and J is TRBJ2-1; a possible D gene is TRBD2 (6 bases). Per germline, CDR1 GTSNPN and CDR2 SVGIG (reference sequence). V was cut by 3 bases and J by 8 bases, with 14 bases left in between. There are 13 residues in the CDR3. The CDR3 nucleotides read TGTGCCTGGAGGGGCGGGATGGGCGATGAGCAGTTCTTC. This sequence encodes CAWRGGMGDEQFF.

For the CDR3, the DNA is TGTGCCAGCAGTTACACTCAACGCTACGAGCAGTACTTC. It encodes CASSYTQRYEQYF. V usage is TRBV6-2 or TRBV6-3 and J usage is TRBJ2-7, with no clear D. The CDR3 totals 13 residues. Germline CDR1 MNHEY, CDR2 SVGEGT. Trimming cost V 2 bases and J 3 bases, with 8 bases left between them.

As DNA, the CDR3 is TGTGCCAGCAGCTTACTGACAGGGTCCTACAATGAGCAGTTCTTC. Its translation is CASSLLTGSYNEQFF. The chain is built from TRBV7-3 and TRBJ2-1; 7 nucleotides align to TRBD1. The trim removed 2 bases at V and 1 base at J, leaving 2 bases unmatched. This CDR3 region has 15 residues. Germline V gene lookup returns CDR1 SGHTA and CDR2 FQGTGA.

This rearrangement joins TRBV7-8 to TRBJ2-7; 14 bases match TRBD2. The germline V gene encodes CDR1 SGHVS and CDR2 FQNEAQ. The CDR3 totals 19 residues. V was clipped by 5 bases and J by 3 bases; unmatched bases: 15. The chain's CDR3 is CASSPRPGTSGSPFYEQYF. CDR3 nucleotide sequence: TGTGCCAGCAGCCCGAGACCCGGGACTAGCGGGAGCCCTTTCTACGAGCAGTACTTC.

The chain is built from TRBV2 and TRBJ1-2; D unclear. The V gene's germline CDR1 is SNHLY and CDR2 FYNNEI. The CDR3 extends over 14 amino acids. The germline V and J ends were trimmed by 3 bases and 7 bases, with 15 bases remaining between them. The chain's CDR3 is CASSEDYTPSGYTF. CDR3 nucleotide sequence: TGTGCCAGCAGTGAGGACTACACGCCCTCTGGCTACACCTTC. Filled out from reference TRBV2 and TRBJ1-2, the complete variable domain reads EPEVTQTPSHQVTQMGQEVILRCVPISNHLYFYWYRQILGQKVEFLVSFYNNEISEKSEIFDDQFSVERPDGSNFTLKIRSTKLEDSAMYFCASSEDYTPSGYTFGSGTRLTVV.

The genes are TRBV19 and TRBJ1-1, with TRBD1 matching 8 bases. The CDR3 has 14 residues. Germline trimming cut 5 bases from V and 4 bases from J; bases unmatched to any gene: 6. Germline loops: CDR1 LNHDA, CDR2 SQIVND (reference sequence). CDR3 nucleotide sequence: TGTGCCAGTAGTCCAGGACAGGGCATCACTGAAGCTTTCTTT. It codes for CASSPGQGITEAFF.

The rearrangement uses TRBV5-1 and TRBJ2-1, with TRBD1 matching over 7 bases. The CDR3 runs to 16 residues. CDR1 SGHRS and CDR2 YFSETQ come from the germline V gene. Trimming at V came to 1 base and at J to 4 bases, leaving 8 bases not matched to a gene. CDR3 nucleotide sequence: TGCGCCAGCAGCTTGCGACAGGGCCTCGGGTACAATGAGCAGTTCTTC. It yields the protein CASSLRQGLGYNEQFF.

The genes are TRBV20-1 and TRBJ2-3, with 7 bases aligning to TRBD2. CDR1 is DFQATT and CDR2 is SNEGSKA in the germline V gene (reference sequence). This CDR3 has 11 amino acids. The J segment lost 10 bases and the V segment lost 3 bases, leaving 4 bases of the junction unmatched. CDR3: CSARASGAQYF. In nucleotides, the CDR3 is TGCAGTGCTAGGGCTAGCGGCGCGCAGTATTTT.

The genes are TRBV9 and TRBJ2-2; 7 bases are a match to TRBD1. Looked up from germline, CDR1 is SGDLS and CDR2 is YYNGEE. With V trimmed by 2 bases and J by 6 bases, 10 bases remained unmatched. The CDR3 length is 16 residues. The CDR3 protein is CASSVHLFQGAGELFF. CDR3 DNA sequence: TGTGCCAGCAGCGTCCACCTTTTTCAGGGGGCCGGGGAGCTGTTTTTT.